The 8 T cell receptor beta chains below come from one sample, sequenced in a study of regulatory T cells in long-lasting Graves disease. As to time point: newly diagnosed GD, antithyroid drugs for less than 3 months. Making the TCR library involved RNA that had been extracted from PBMCs. Libraries of TCR beta came from iRepertoire HTBI primers plus Arm-PCR of CDR3 regions. One entry per CDR3 protein, called by TCRdb with MiXCR from the multiplex PCR reads. The sample holds a few hundred thousand distinct CDR3 sequences, about 19% seen once. The sequenced sample was peripheral blood mononuclear cells (PBMCs), obtained at new diagnosis, from a patient treated with antithyroid drugs. The receptor set was obtained from a female donor with Graves disease.

This clonotype turned up a few times. This sequence joins TRBV19 and TRBJ2-7; 7 bases line up with TRBD1. This CDR3 region has 17 residues. V shed 3 bases, J shed 0 bases, and the junction held 11 bases outside the gene matches. Germline CDR1 and CDR2: LNHDA and SQIVND (reference sequence). The CDR3 reads CASSMTGLGVGSYEQYF. Written as DNA, the CDR3 is TGTGCCAGTAGTATGACAGGGTTGGGGGTCGGCTCCTACGAGCAGTACTTC. The full variable domain, completed using reference TRBV19 and TRBJ2-7, is DGGITQSPKYLFRKEGQNVTLSCEQNLNHDAMYWYRQDPGQGLRLIYYSQIVNDFQKGDIAEGYSVSREKKESFPLTVTSAQKNPTAFYLCASSMTGLGVGSYEQYFGPGTRLTVT.

Ten or more counts support this clonotype. V is TRBV6-5 and J is TRBJ2-7; D is ambiguous. Per germline, CDR1 MNHEY and CDR2 SVGAGI. This CDR3 comprises 12 residues. Trimming took off 0 bases at V and 13 bases at J, with 13 bases between the two ends. As DNA, the CDR3 is TGTGCCAGCAGTTACTCAGGGCGGACGGACTACTTC. Its translation: CASSYSGRTDYF.

In this sample, this clonotype turned up many times. The genes are TRBV19 and TRBJ1-1; tentative D call: TRBD1 (5 bases). The CDR3 covers 15 residues. V dropped 6 bases and J dropped 2 bases, with 16 bases sitting between them. The germline V gene encodes CDR1 LNHDA and CDR2 SQIVND (reference sequence). The CDR3 is CASSFQGVPNTEAFF. DNA for the CDR3: TGTGCCAGTAGCTTCCAAGGGGTTCCTAACACTGAAGCTTTCTTT.

Notes on this clonotype: With a far larger clone one base away, a read error is the likely cause. The chain links TRBV12-3 or TRBV12-4 to TRBJ1-1; the D is unclear. With 6 bases removed from V and 4 bases from J, the gap between germline ends came to 15 bases. The CDR3 loop spans 14 amino acids. The DNA for the CDR3 is TGTGCCAGCAGCCAAAATTGGGATGGCACTGAAGCTTTCTTT. This encodes CASSQNWDGTEAFF.

This clonotype was counted ten times or more. The chain combines TRBV7-8 with TRBJ2-7; 15 bases agree with TRBD2. CDR1 is SGHVS and CDR2 is FQNEAQ in the germline V gene. This CDR3 region has 19 residues. V lost 5 bases, J lost 1 base, and 12 bases stayed unmatched. CDR3 sequence: CASSQGLAGGIPLSYEQYF. The CDR3 region has the DNA TGTGCCAGCAGCCAAGGACTAGCGGGAGGGATCCCCCTTTCCTACGAGCAGTACTTC.

This clonotype has at least ten counts. The gene calls are TRBV6-1 and TRBJ1-2; D gene uncertain. The V and J ends lost 5 bases and 0 bases respectively, with 19 bases between them. The CDR3 is 17 residues long. Germline assignment: CDR1 MNHNS and CDR2 SASEGT. The CDR3 bases are TGTGCCAGCAGTCCTTCCGAAGCCGCCGGGGCTAACTATGGCTACACCTTC. Encoded protein: CASSPSEAAGANYGYTF.

This clonotype was recorded at least ten times. The chain has TRBV2 and TRBJ2-1; 7 bases are shared with TRBD1. The V gene end was trimmed by 4 bases and the J gene end by 8 bases; junction bases not matched to a gene: 8. The CDR3 consists of 14 residues. Germline V gives CDR1 SNHLY, CDR2 FYNNEI. CDR3 nucleotide sequence: TGTGCCAGCAGTGCGGGCAGGGGGTGGGATGAGCAGTTCTTC. Its protein is CASSAGRGWDEQFF.

This clonotype was observed a few times. V and J are TRBV18 and TRBJ2-1, with 9 bases aligning to TRBD2. Looked up from germline, CDR1 is KGHSH and CDR2 is LQKENI. After removal of 3 bases from V and 6 bases from J, the junction contained 9 bases not matched to a gene. This CDR3 has 16 residues. CDR3 region: CASSPAALAGPNEQFF. In DNA, the CDR3 is TGTGCCAGCTCACCCGCCGCCCTAGCGGGACCCAATGAGCAGTTCTTC.